This record concerns one TCR beta chain sequence. The antigen remains unidentified. The CDR3 runs to 15 residues. Germline V lookup: CDR1 SGHTA, CDR2 FQGNSA. Losses at the gene ends were 5 bases for V and 5 bases for J; bases not matched to a gene: 11. TCRdb's copy holds only in-frame clones and misses some; the assay was immunoSEQ multiplex PCR. The data hold tens of thousands of clones, with approximately 79% observed a single time. Sampling times: baseline, cycle 4 day 1, cycle 7 day 1. The data were taken from a study of OX40 agonist ivuxolimab in advanced cancers. At the level of the study: Dose-escalation patients had hepatocellular carcinoma, melanoma, renal cell or head and neck cancer. General study results and limits: Averaging showed that CD8+ T cells had more expanded clones than CD4+ did. The authors also found low normalized T-cell clonal expansion in some nonresponders.

The chain joins TRBV7-2 to TRBJ1-2, with TRBD1 matching 7 bases. This TCR was recovered from an adult with an advanced solid tumor such as melanoma, head and neck, liver or kidney cancer. The specimen was CD4+ or CD8+ T cells sorted from blood, collected in a trial of the OX40 agonist ivuxolimab. The CDR3 spells CASSASPGTDYGYTF. CDR3 DNA sequence: TGTGCCAGCAGCGCCTCCCCCGGGACAGATTATGGCTACACCTTC.